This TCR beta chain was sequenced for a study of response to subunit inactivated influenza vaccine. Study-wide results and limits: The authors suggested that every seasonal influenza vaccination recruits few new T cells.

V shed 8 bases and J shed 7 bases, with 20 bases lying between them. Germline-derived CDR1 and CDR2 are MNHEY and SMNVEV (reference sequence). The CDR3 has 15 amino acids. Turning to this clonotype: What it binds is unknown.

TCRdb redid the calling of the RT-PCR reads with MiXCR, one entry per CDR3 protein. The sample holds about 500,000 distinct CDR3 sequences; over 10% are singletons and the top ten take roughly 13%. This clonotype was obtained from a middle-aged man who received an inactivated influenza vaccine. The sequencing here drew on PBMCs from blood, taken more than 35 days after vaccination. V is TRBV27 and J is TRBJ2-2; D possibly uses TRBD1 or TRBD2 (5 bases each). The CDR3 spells CASSLEGPLSGELFF. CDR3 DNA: TGTGCCAGCTCCCTTGAGGGACCCCTGAGCGGGGAGCTGTTTTTT.